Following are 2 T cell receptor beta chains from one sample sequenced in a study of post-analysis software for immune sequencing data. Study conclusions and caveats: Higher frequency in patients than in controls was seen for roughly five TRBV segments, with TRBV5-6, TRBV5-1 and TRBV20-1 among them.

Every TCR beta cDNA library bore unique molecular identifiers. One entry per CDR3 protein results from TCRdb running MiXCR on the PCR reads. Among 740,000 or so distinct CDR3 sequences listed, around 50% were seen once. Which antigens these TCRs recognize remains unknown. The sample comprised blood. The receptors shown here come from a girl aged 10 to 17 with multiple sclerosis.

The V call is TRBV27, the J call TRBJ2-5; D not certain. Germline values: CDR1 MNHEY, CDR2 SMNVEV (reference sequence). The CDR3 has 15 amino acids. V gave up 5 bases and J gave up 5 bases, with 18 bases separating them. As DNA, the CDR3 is TGTGCCAGCAGTCTAACCGTTAGTAGCCGGGAGACCCAGTACTTC. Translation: CASSLTVSSRETQYF.

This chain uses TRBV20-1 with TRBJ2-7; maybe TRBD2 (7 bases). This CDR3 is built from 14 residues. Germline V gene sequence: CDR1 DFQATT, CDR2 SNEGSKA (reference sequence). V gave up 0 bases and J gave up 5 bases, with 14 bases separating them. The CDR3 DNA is TGCAGTGCTAGAGATCCCGGGGGGCTCAACGAGCAGTACTTC. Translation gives CSARDPGGLNEQYF.